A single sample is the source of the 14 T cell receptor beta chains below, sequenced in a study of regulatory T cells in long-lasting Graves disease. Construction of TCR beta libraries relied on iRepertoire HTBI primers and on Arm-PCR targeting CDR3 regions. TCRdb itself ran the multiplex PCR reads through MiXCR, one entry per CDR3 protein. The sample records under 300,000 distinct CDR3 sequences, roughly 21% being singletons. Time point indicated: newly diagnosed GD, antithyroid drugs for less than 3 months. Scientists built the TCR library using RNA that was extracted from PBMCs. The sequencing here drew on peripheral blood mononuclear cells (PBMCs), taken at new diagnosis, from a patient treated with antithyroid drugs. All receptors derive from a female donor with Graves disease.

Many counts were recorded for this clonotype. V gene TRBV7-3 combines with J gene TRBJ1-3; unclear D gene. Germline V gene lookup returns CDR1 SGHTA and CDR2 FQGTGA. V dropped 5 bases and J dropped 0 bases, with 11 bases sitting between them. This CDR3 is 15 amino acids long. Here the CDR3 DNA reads TGTGCCAGCAGCGATGACGGTAGCTCTGGAAACACCATATATTTT. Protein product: CASSDDGSSGNTIYF.

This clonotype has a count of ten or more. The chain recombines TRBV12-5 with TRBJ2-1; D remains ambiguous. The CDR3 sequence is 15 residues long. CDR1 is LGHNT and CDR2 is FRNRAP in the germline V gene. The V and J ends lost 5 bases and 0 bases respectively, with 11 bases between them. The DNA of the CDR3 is TGTGCTAGTGGTCCCCCCTACAGCTCCTACAATGAGCAGTTCTTC. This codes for CASGPPYSSYNEQFF.

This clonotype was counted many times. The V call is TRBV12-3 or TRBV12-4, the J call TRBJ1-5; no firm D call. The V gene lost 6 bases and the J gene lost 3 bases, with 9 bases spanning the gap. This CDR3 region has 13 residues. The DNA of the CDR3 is TGTGCCAGCAGGAGCAGCGACAATCAGCCCCAGCATTTT. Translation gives CASRSSDNQPQHF.

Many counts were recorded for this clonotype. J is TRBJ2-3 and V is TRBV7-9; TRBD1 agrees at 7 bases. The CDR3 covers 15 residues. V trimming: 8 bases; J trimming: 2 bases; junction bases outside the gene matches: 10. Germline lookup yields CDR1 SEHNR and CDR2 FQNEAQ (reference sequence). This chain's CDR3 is CASDGQGVHTDTQYF. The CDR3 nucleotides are TGTGCCAGCGACGGCCAGGGGGTCCACACAGATACGCAGTATTTT.

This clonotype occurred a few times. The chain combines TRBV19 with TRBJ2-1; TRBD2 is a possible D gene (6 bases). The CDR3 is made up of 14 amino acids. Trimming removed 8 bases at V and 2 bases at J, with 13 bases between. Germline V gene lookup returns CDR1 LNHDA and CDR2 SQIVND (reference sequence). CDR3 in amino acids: CASEGGRTYNEQFF. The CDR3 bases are TGTGCCAGTGAGGGAGGTAGGACCTACAATGAGCAGTTCTTC.

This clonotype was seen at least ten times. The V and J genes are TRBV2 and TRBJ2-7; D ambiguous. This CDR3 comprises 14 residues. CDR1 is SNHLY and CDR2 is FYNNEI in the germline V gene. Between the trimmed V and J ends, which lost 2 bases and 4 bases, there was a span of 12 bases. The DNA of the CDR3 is TGTGCCAGCAGTGAAAGCAGGCAAGGATACGAGCAGTACTTC. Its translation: CASSESRQGYEQYF.

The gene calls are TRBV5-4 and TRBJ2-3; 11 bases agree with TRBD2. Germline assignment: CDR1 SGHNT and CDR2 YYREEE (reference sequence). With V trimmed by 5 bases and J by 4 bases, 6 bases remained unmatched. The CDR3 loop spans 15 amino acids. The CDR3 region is CASRRSGGAADTQYF. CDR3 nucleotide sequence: TGTGCCAGCAGACGTAGCGGGGGGGCCGCAGATACGCAGTATTTT.

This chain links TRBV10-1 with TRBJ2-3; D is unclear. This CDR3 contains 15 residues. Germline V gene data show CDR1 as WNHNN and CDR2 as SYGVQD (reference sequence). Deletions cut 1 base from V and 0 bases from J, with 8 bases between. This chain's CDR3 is CASSELGASTDTQYF. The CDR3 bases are TGCGCCAGCAGTGAGTTGGGTGCTAGCACAGATACGCAGTATTTT.

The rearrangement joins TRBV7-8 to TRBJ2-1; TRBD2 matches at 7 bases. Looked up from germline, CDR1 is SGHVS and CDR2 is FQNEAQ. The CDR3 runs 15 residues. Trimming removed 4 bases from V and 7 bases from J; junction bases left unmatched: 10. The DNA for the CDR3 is TGTGCCAGCAGCTCCTACCTGAGGACTAGAAATGAGCAGTTCTTC. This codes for CASSSYLRTRNEQFF.

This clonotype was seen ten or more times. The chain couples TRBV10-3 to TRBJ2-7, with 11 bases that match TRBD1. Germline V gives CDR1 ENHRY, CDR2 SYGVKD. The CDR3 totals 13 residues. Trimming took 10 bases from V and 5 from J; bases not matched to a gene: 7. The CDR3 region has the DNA TGTGCCACCAACAGGGGACAGGGGGACGAGCAGTACTTC. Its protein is CATNRGQGDEQYF.

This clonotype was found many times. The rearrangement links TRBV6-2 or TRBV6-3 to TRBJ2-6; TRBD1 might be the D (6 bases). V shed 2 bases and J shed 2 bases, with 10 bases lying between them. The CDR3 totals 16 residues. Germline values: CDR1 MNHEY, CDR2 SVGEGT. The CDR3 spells CASSYPTGTGANVLTF. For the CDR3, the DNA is TGTGCCAGCAGTTACCCAACAGGGACTGGGGCCAACGTCCTGACTTTC.

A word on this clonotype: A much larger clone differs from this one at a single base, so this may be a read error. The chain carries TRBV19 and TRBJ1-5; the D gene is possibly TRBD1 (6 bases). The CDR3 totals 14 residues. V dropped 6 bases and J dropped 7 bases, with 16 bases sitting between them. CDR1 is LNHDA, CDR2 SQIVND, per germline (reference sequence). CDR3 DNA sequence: TGTGCCAGTAGCCAGTCACAGGGAAGGCAGCCCCAGCATTTT. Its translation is CASSQSQGRQPQHF.

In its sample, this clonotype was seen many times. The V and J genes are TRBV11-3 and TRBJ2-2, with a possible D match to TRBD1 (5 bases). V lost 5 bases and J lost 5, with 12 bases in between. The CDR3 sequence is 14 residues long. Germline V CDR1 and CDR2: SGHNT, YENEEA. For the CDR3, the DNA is TGTGCCAGCAGCCCCCGGACACAAACCGGGGAGCTGTTTTTT. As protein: CASSPRTQTGELFF.

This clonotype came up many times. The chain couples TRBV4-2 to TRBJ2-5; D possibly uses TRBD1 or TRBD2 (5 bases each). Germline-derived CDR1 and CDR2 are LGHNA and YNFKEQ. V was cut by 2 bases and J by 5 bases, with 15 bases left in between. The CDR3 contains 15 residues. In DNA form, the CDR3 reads TGTGCCAGCAGCCAACGGGACCTGGGGTTGGAGACCCAGTACTTC. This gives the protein CASSQRDLGLETQYF.